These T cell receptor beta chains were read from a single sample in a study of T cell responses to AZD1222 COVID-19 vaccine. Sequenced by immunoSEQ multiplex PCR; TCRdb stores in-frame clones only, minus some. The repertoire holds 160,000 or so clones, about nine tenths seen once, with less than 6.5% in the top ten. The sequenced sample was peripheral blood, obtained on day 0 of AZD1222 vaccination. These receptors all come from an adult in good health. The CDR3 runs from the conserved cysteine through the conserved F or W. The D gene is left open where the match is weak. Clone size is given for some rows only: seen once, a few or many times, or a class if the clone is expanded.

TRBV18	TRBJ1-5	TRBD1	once	CASSQLGTENQPQHF	TGTGCCAGCTCACAGCTGGGGACAGAAAATCAGCCCCAGCATTTT
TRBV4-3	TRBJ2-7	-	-	CASSYSGFDEQYF	TGCGCCAGCAGTTATAGCGGATTCGACGAGCAGTACTTC
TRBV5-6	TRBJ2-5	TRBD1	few	CASSQGQGGESQYF	TGTGCCAGCAGTCAAGGACAGGGAGGAGAGTCCCAGTACTTC
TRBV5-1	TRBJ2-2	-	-	CASRIQGSNTGELFF	TGCGCCAGCAGAATCCAGGGGTCGAACACCGGGGAGCTGTTTTTT
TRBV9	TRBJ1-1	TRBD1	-	CASSATGGYTEAFF	TGTGCCAGCAGCGCGACAGGGGGTTACACTGAAGCTTTCTTT
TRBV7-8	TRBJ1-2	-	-	CASSFTREDGYTF	TGTGCCAGCAGCTTCACCAGGGAAGACGGCTACACCTTC
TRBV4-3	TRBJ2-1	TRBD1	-	CASSRGQGAYNEQFF	TGCGCCAGCAGCCGGGGACAGGGAGCCTACAATGAGCAGTTCTTC
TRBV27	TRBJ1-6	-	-	CASSLSRSRDGYSPLHF	TGTGCCAGCAGTTTATCTCGTTCCCGGGACGGGTATTCACCCCTCCACTTT
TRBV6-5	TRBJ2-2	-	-	CASSYYSGVTGELFF	TGTGCCAGCAGTTACTACTCAGGGGTAACCGGGGAGCTGTTTTTT
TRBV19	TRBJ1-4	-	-	CASSWTATNEKLFF	TGTGCCAGTAGTTGGACGGCAACTAATGAAAAACTGTTTTTT
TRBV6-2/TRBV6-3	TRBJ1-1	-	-	CASSAHPRVDTEAFF	TGTGCCAGCAGTGCACACCCTAGGGTGGACACTGAAGCTTTCTTT
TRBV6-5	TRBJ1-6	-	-	CASRDSGRNNSPLHF	TGTGCCAGCAGAGATTCGGGACGGAATAATTCACCCCTCCACTTT
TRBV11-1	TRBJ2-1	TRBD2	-	CASSSAGGHFF	TGTGCCAGCAGCTCAGCGGGGGGCCATTTCTTC
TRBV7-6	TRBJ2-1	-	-	CASSPANEQFF	TGTGCCAGCAGCCCCGCCAATGAGCAGTTCTTC
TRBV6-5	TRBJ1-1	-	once	CASRGVGQAFF	TGTGCCAGCAGGGGGGTGGGCCAAGCTTTCTTT
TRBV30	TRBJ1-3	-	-	CAWSPDIMSGNTIYF	TGTGCCTGGAGCCCCGACATTATGTCTGGAAACACCATATATTTT
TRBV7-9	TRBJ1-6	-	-	CASSSKDLMDSPLHF	TGTGCCAGCAGCTCAAAGGATTTGATGGATTCACCCCTCCACTTT
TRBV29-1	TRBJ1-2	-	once	CSVEDLVTGQRYGYTF	TGCAGCGTTGAAGATCTCGTGACAGGCCAGAGGTATGGCTACACCTTC